This TCR beta chain was captured by sequencing in a study of cytomegalovirus exposure and HLA in healthy donors. The PCR ran on 60 Vbeta and 13 Jbeta primers. TCRdb's copy holds only in-frame clones and misses some; the assay was immunoSEQ multiplex PCR. The sample lists 150,000 to 200,000 clones; approximately 70% were seen once. Study-wide points: A later analysis, which compared TCR beta chains of equal frequency, found the HLA-associated ones more clonally expanded. Data from an earlier analysis indicated that most TCR beta V segments were productive either about 87% or about 30% of the time. Later analysis associated a missense DCLRE1C variant with TCR beta V- and J-gene trimming.

Donors were nominally healthy when sampled, though unrecorded immune exposures were likely. Remarks on this clone: What it binds is not known.

The clonotype comes from a man aged 40-49 years in good health and CMV-seropositive. The sequencing input was PBMCs.

CDR3 coding DNA: TGTGCCAGCAGCTTAGGAGGGAGGGATTCACCCCTCCACTTT. Protein sequence: CASSLGGRDSPLHF. The J gene is TRBJ1-6, the V gene TRBV11-2, with no clear D. Trimming removed 1 base at V and 8 bases at J, with 9 bases between. The CDR3 loop spans 14 amino acids. Germline lookup yields CDR1 SGHAT and CDR2 FQNNGV.